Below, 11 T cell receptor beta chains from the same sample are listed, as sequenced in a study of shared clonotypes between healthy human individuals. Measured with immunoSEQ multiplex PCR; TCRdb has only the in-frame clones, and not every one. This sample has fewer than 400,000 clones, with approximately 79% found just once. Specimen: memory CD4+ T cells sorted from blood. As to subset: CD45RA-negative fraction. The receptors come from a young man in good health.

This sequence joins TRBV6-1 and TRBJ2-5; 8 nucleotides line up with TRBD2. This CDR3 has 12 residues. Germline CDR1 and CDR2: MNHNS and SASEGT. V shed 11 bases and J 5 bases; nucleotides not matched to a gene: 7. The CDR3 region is CAVRGGRETQYF. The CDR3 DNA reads TGTGCCGTCCGGGGGGGCAGGGAGACCCAGTACTTC.

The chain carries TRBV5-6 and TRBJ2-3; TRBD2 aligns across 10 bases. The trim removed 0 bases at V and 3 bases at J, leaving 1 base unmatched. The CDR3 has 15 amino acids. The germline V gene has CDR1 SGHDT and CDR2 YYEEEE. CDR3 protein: CASSLVSGRTDTQYF. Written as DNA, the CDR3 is TGTGCCAGCAGCTTGGTTAGCGGGAGGACAGATACGCAGTATTTT.

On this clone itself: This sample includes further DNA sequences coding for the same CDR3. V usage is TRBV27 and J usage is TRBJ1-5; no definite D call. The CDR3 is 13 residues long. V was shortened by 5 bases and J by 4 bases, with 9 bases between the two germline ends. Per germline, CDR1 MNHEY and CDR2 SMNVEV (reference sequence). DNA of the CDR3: TGTGCCAGCAGTCCAGGTTATAATCAGCCCCAGCATTTT. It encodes CASSPGYNQPQHF.

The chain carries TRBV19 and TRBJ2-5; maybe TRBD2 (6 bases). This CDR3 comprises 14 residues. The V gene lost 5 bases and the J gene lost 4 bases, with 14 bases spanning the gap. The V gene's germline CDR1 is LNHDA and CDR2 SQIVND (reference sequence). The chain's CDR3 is CASSASLAGETQYF. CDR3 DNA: TGTGCCAGTAGTGCCTCACTAGCCGGAGAGACCCAGTACTTC.

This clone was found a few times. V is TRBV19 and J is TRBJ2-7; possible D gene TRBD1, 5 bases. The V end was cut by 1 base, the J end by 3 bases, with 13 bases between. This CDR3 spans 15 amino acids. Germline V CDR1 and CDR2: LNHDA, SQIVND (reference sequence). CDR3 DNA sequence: TGTGCCAGTAGTATAGGAAGGCGACAGATCTACGAGCAGTACTTC. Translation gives CASSIGRRQIYEQYF.

CDR3 sequence: CASSFSGSYEQYF. The DNA for the CDR3 is TGTGCCAGCAGCTTTAGCGGTTCCTACGAGCAGTACTTC. The rearrangement links TRBV7-2 to TRBJ2-7, with D possibly being TRBD2 (6 bases). V lost 3 bases to trimming and J lost 1 base, with 7 bases between them. Germline lookup yields CDR1 SGHTA and CDR2 FQGNSA. The CDR3 totals 13 residues.

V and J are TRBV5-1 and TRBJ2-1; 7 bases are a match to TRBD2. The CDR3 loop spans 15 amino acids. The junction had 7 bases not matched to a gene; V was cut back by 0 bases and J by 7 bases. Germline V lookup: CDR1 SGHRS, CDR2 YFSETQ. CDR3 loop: CASSLVAGVRNEQFF. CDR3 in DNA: TGCGCCAGCAGCTTGGTCGCGGGAGTACGGAATGAGCAGTTCTTC.

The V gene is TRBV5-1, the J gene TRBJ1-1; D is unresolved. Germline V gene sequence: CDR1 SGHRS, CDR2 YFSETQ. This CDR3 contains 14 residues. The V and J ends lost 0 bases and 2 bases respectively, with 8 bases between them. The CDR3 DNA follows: TGCGCCAGCAGCTTGGGTCCAGTCAACACTGAAGCTTTCTTT. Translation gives CASSLGPVNTEAFF.

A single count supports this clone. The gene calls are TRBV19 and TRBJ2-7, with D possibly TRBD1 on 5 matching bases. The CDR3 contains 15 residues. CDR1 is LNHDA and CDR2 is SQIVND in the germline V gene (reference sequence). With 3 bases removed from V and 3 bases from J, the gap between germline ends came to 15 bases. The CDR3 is CASSIGQGSVYEQYF. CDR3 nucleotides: TGTGCCAGTAGTATCGGGCAGGGATCAGTCTACGAGCAGTACTTC.

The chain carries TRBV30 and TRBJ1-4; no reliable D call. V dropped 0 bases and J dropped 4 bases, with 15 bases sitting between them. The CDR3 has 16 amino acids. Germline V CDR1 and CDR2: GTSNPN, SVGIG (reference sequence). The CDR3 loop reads CAWSVHLLAGNEKLFF. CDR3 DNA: TGTGCCTGGAGTGTACATCTACTAGCGGGTAATGAAAAACTGTTTTTT.

CDR3 bases: TGTGCCAGCAGTGAACTAGCGGGAGGGCACGAGCAGTACTTC. Encoded protein: CASSELAGGHEQYF. This sequence joins TRBV6-1 and TRBJ2-7; 12 bases are shared with TRBD2. V shed 2 bases, J shed 5 bases, and the junction held 1 base outside the gene matches. Per germline, CDR1 MNHNS and CDR2 SASEGT. This CDR3 is 14 amino acids long.